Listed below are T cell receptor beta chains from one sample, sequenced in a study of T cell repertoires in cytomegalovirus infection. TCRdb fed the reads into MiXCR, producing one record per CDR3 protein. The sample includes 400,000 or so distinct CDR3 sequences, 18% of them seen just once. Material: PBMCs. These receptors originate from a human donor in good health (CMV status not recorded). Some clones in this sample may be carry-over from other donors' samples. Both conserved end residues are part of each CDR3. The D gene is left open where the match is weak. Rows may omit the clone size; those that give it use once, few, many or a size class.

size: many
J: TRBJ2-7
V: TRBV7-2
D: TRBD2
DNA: TGTGCCAGCAGCTTCTACTCCGGGGGGTCGTACGAGCAGTACTTC
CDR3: CASSFYSGGSYEQYF

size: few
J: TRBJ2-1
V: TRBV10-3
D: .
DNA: TGTGCCATCTCGGAGGGATCCTACAATGAGCAGTTCTTC
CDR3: CAISEGSYNEQFF

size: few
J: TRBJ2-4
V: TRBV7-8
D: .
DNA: TGTGCCAGCAGCAAAAAAAACATTCAGTACTTC
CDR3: CASSKKNIQYF

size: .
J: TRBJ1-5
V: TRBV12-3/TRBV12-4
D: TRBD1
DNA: TGTGCCAGCAGTTCGGGACAGGGGGATCAGCCCCAGCATTTT
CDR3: CASSSGQGDQPQHF

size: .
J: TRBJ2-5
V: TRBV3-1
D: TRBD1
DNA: TGTGCCAGCAGCCGGGACAGGGGGCGAGAGACCCAGTACTTC
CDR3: CASSRDRGRETQYF

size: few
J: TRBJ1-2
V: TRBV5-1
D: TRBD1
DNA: TGCGCCAGCAGCTTGTCAGGGGGTCTCGGCTACACCTTC
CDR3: CASSLSGGLGYTF

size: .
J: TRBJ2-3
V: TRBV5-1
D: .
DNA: TGCGCCAGCAGCTTGAGACGGGCCTCTAGCACAGATACGCAGTATTTT
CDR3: CASSLRRASSTDTQYF

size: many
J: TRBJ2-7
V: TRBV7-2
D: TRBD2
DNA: TGTGCCAGCAGCTTACTACGGACTAGCCGGCCCTACGAGCAGTACTTC
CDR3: CASSLLRTSRPYEQYF

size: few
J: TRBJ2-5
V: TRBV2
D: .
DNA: TGTGCCGGCGGAGGGGGCTTGGGGGAGACCCAGTACTTC
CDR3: CAGGGGLGETQYF

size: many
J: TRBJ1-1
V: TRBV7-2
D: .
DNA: TGTGCCAGCAAATCCAATCGGAACACTGAAGCTTTCTTT
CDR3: CASKSNRNTEAFF

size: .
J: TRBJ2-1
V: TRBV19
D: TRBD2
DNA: TGTGCCAGTAGTATCGAGAGGACTAGCGGGTACAATGAGCAGTTCTTC
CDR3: CASSIERTSGYNEQFF

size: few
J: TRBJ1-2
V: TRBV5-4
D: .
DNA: TGTGCCAGCAGCTTGTTTGGGGGCAACTATGGCTACACCTTC
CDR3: CASSLFGGNYGYTF

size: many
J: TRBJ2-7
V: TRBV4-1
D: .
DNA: TGCGCCAGCCGCCGCTCCGCAGGGAGCTCCTACGAGCAGTACTTC
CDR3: CASRRSAGSSYEQYF

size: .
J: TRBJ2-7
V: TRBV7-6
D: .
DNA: TGTGCCAGCAGCTTACAAGACAGCACCTTTACCTACGAGCAGTACTTC
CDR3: CASSLQDSTFTYEQYF

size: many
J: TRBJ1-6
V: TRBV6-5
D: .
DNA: TGTGCCAGCAGTGCTTTGGGGACAAGAAATTCACCCCTCCACTTT
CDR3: CASSALGTRNSPLHF

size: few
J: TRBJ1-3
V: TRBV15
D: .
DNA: TGTGCCACCAGCAGACGCTACCAGACAGTTTCGGGAAACACCATATATTTT
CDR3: CATSRRYQTVSGNTIYF

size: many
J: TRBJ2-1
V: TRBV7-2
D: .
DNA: TGTGCCAGCAGGGGACCGCGGGGCATCTCCTACAATGAGCAGTTCTTC
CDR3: CASRGPRGISYNEQFF

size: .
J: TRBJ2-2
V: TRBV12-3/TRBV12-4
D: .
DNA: TGTGCCAGCAGGGGTACAGGGTCCGGGGAGCTGTTTTTT
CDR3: CASRGTGSGELFF

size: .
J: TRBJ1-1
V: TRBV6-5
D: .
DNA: TGTGCCAGCAGTTACTCGGGGGTTGAAGCTTTCTTT
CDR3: CASSYSGVEAFF

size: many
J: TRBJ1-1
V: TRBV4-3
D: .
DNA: TGCGCCAGCAGCCAAGATTACCACAGGAGGAACACTGAAGCTTTCTTT
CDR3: CASSQDYHRRNTEAFF

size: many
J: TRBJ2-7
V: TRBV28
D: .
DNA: TGTGCCAGCAGTCCAGGCGGGGAGGCCTACGAGCAGTACTTC
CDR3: CASSPGGEAYEQYF

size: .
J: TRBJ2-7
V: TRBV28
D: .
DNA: TGTGCCAGCATCAACCAGGGCCTCGAGCAGTACTTC
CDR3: CASINQGLEQYF